The 25 T cell receptor beta chains below all came from one sample that was sequenced in a study of regulatory and conventional T cells in RAG deficiency. Measured with immunoSEQ multiplex PCR; TCRdb has only the in-frame clones, and not every one. The profile shows 10,000 to 15,000 clones, approximately 93% of them singletons. The sorted regulatory T cells were CD4+, CD25-high and CD127-low, with genomic DNA sequenced. These data are also associated with another study on regulatory T cells. That paper states: The PCR used 52 TRBV and 13 TRBJ primers.

Sequenced input: CD127- CD25+ CD4+ Tregs sorted from blood. Receptors were obtained from a human donor in good health.

V and J are TRBV7-8 and TRBJ2-5; 13 nucleotides agree with TRBD2. V was clipped by 5 bases and J by 2 bases; unmatched bases: 8. The CDR3 contains 17 residues. The germline CDR1 and CDR2 sequences are SGHVS and FQNEAQ. CDR3 region: CASSPGLAGLPQETQYF. The CDR3, as DNA: TGTGCCAGCAGCCCGGGACTAGCGGGGCTTCCACAAGAGACCCAGTACTTC.

The J gene is TRBJ2-1, the V gene TRBV6-5, with unresolved D. Germline V CDR1 and CDR2: MNHEY, SVGAGI. The V and J ends lost 6 bases and 10 bases respectively, with 10 bases between them. The CDR3 has 11 residues. The CDR3 DNA reads TGTGCCAGCAGCAGAGACTCAGAGCAGTTCTTC. Its protein is CASSRDSEQFF.

The sample holds one count of this clone. The chain carries TRBV2 and TRBJ2-6; D remains unclear. CDR3 length equals 14 residues. CDR1 SNHLY and CDR2 FYNNEI come from the germline V gene. Trimming left V 6 bases short and J 3 bases short, with 9 bases between. CDR3 sequence: CASSPVRGANVLTF. The CDR3 bases are TGTGCCAGCAGCCCCGTGCGTGGGGCCAACGTCCTGACTTTC.

This clone showed up just once. The V gene is TRBV5-1, the J gene TRBJ1-6, with 8 bases aligning to TRBD1. The CDR3 extends over 14 amino acids. The germline V gene encodes CDR1 SGHRS and CDR2 YFSETQ. With V trimmed by 2 bases and J by 9 bases, 4 bases remained unmatched. The CDR3 nucleotides read TGCGCCAGCAGCTTCCAGGGGGCGGGTTCACCCCTCCACTTT. Its translation: CASSFQGAGSPLHF.

The rearrangement joins TRBV5-6 to TRBJ2-7; TRBD1 is a possible D gene (6 bases). The CDR3 is 13 amino acids. The ends were cut back, 10 bases at V and 1 base at J, with 15 bases in the middle. Germline CDR1 reads SGHDT; CDR2 reads YYEEEE. CDR3 protein: CACRSRGSYEQYF. CDR3 coding DNA: TGTGCCTGCCGGTCCAGGGGTTCCTACGAGCAGTACTTC.

The chain uses TRBV18 and TRBJ1-2; 8 nucleotides line up with TRBD1. V trimming: 3 bases; J trimming: 7 bases; junction bases outside the gene matches: 7. The CDR3 has 14 amino acids. Germline V gene sequence: CDR1 KGHSH, CDR2 LQKENI. CDR3 nucleotide sequence: TGTGCCAGCTCACCCTCAGGGGGCGGGTCTGGCTACACCTTC. Amino acids: CASSPSGGGSGYTF.

The rearrangement links TRBV6-5 to TRBJ1-4; D unresolved. This CDR3 contains 13 residues. Trimming left V 4 bases short and J 5 bases short, with 8 bases between. Per germline, CDR1 MNHEY and CDR2 SVGAGI. The CDR3 is CASSLAPNEKLFF. CDR3 nucleotide sequence: TGTGCCAGCAGTTTGGCCCCGAATGAAAAACTGTTTTTT.

The V call is TRBV28, the J call TRBJ2-5, with a tentative D call TRBD1 (5 bases). The tail of the sequence fits TRBJ2-7 better, so the J call may be wrong. This CDR3 has 14 residues. Germline loops: CDR1 MDHEN, CDR2 SYDVKM. CDR3 sequence (DNA): TGTGCCAGCAGTTTGCAGGGATCCCACTACGAGCAGTACTTC. Encoded protein: CASSLQGSHYEQYF.

The rearrangement uses TRBV13 and TRBJ2-3, with 10 bases aligning to TRBD2. The germline V gene has CDR1 PRHDT and CDR2 FYEKMQ (reference sequence). Trimming took 5 bases from V and 0 from J; bases not matched to a gene: 2. CDR3 length equals 15 residues. In DNA, the CDR3 is TGTGCCAGCAGCCGTAGCGGGGGGAGCACAGATACGCAGTATTTT. Protein product: CASSRSGGSTDTQYF.

This sequence joins TRBV5-1 and TRBJ1-3; D is possibly TRBD1 (6 bases). The CDR3 consists of 17 residues. The V gene's germline CDR1 is SGHRS and CDR2 YFSETQ. V lost 1 base to trimming and J lost 0 bases, with 14 bases between them. As DNA, the CDR3 is TGCGCCAGCAGCTTGCATGGGACACTAACCTCTGGAAACACCATATATTTT. Amino acid sequence: CASSLHGTLTSGNTIYF.

CDR3 in amino acids: CASSLGRSPLHF. As DNA, the CDR3 is TGTGCCAGCAGCTTAGGGAGGTCACCCCTCCACTTT. The gene calls are TRBV7-3 and TRBJ1-6; D remains unclear. The CDR3 sequence is 12 residues long. In germline, CDR1 is SGHTA, CDR2 FQGTGA. Trimming pared 2 bases from V and 10 bases from J, leaving 6 bases between.

The V gene is TRBV30, the J gene TRBJ1-1, with D tentatively TRBD1 (5 bases). This CDR3 region has 13 residues. V was cut by 4 bases and J by 4 bases, with 13 bases left in between. The V gene's germline CDR1 is GTSNPN and CDR2 SVGIG (reference sequence). CDR3 DNA: TGTGCCTGGAAGCGGGGACGGACCACTGAAGCTTTCTTT. It encodes CAWKRGRTTEAFF.

The chain joins TRBV5-5 to TRBJ2-3, with D uncertain. The CDR3 has 15 amino acids. V lost 0 bases and J lost 0, with 8 bases in between. Per the germline V gene, CDR1 is SGHKS and CDR2 is YYEKEE (reference sequence). CDR3 amino acids: CASSLVVLSTDTQYF. CDR3 sequence (DNA): TGTGCCAGCAGCTTGGTAGTATTAAGCACAGATACGCAGTATTTT. Using reference TRBV5-5 and TRBJ2-3 for the parts outside the CDR3, the full variable domain is DAGVTQSPTHLIKTRGQQVTLRCSPISGHKSVSWYQQVLGQGPQFIFQYYEKEERGRGNFPDRFSARQFPNYSSELNVNALLLGDSALYLCASSLVVLSTDTQYFGPGTRLTVL.

The V and J genes are TRBV6-5 and TRBJ2-7; 7 nucleotides align to TRBD1. This CDR3 region has 13 residues. Germline trimming cut 5 bases from V and 1 base from J; bases unmatched to any gene: 2. The germline CDR1 and CDR2 sequences are MNHEY and SVGAGI. The CDR3 nucleotides are TGTGCCAGCAGTAGGGACAGATCCTACGAGCAGTACTTC. Translation gives CASSRDRSYEQYF.

The rearrangement links TRBV7-9 to TRBJ2-4; the D gene is possibly TRBD1 (5 bases). V lost 1 base, J lost 0 bases, and 10 bases lay in between. This CDR3 is built from 16 residues. From germline, CDR1 is SEHNR and CDR2 FQNEAQ (reference sequence). The CDR3 coding sequence is TGTGCCAGCAGCTTAGGACAGATCCTAGCCAAAAACATTCAGTACTTC. Amino acids: CASSLGQILAKNIQYF.

About this clone: At one end, the junction sequence differs from germline, possibly due to a read error. The chain links TRBV7-2 to TRBJ2-7, with 8 bases aligning to TRBD2. The CDR3 totals 12 residues. Germline V gene data show CDR1 as SGHTA and CDR2 as FQGNSA. CDR3 sequence reads: CASSLEGLAKGF. The CDR3 DNA is TGTGCCAGCAGCTTAGAAGGACTAGCAAAGGGGTTC.

The V and J genes are TRBV15 and TRBJ2-5; possible D gene TRBD1, 7 bases. The CDR3 sequence is 15 residues long. With 0 bases removed from V and 9 bases from J, the gap between germline ends came to 17 bases. Germline V lookup: CDR1 LNHNV, CDR2 YYDKDF (reference sequence). The CDR3 loop reads CATSRDQGGPLSQYF. Here the CDR3 DNA reads TGTGCCACCAGCAGAGATCAGGGGGGACCTTTATCCCAGTACTTC.

This sequence joins TRBV19 and TRBJ2-3; D possibly corresponds to TRBD1 (6 bases). The CDR3 spans 13 residues. Germline V gives CDR1 LNHDA, CDR2 SQIVND (reference sequence). The V gene lost 8 bases and the J gene lost 5 bases, with 14 bases spanning the gap. The DNA for the CDR3 is TGTGCCAGTGCTTACCCAGGGGAAGATACGCAGTATTTT. Translated, it gives CASAYPGEDTQYF.

This chain links TRBV6-5 with TRBJ2-7, with TRBD1 matching 7 bases. The germline V gene encodes CDR1 MNHEY and CDR2 SVGAGI. This CDR3 is 14 amino acids long. V was clipped by 0 bases and J by 1 base; unmatched bases: 0. The CDR3 DNA follows: TGTGCCAGCAGTTACTCGGGACAGTCCTACGAGCAGTACTTC. Translated: CASSYSGQSYEQYF.

This rearrangement joins TRBV7-9 to TRBJ2-7, with TRBD2 matching 9 bases. Germline V gene sequence: CDR1 SEHNR, CDR2 FQNEAQ (reference sequence). Unmatched junction bases numbered 3, after V lost 0 bases and J lost 0 bases. This CDR3 is built from 16 residues. In DNA, the CDR3 is TGTGCCAGCAGCTTAGCTTTAGCGGGGGACTCCTACGAGCAGTACTTC. This translates into CASSLALAGDSYEQYF.

The chain uses TRBV20-1 and TRBJ2-5, with D unresolved. Germline V gene sequence: CDR1 DFQATT, CDR2 SNEGSKA (reference sequence). The CDR3 runs 11 residues. Trimming stripped 3 bases from V and 2 bases from J, with 4 bases between. CDR3 nucleotides: TGCAGTGCTAGCGGGCAAGAGACCCAGTACTTC. This translates into CSASGQETQYF.

The rearrangement uses TRBV2 and TRBJ2-6; possible D gene TRBD1, 6 bases. Looked up from germline, CDR1 is SNHLY and CDR2 is FYNNEI. The CDR3 has 17 amino acids. Between the trimmed V and J ends, which lost 7 bases and 0 bases, there was a span of 16 bases. The CDR3 loop is CASKTGTNISGANVLTF. Written as DNA, the CDR3 is TGTGCCAGCAAAACCGGGACAAATATCTCTGGGGCCAACGTCCTGACTTTC.

The chain carries TRBV4-1 and TRBJ2-3; TRBD2 agrees at 11 bases. Losses at the gene ends were 3 bases for V and 1 base for J; bases not matched to a gene: 12. Germline CDR1 MGHRA, CDR2 YSYEKL. The length of the CDR3 is 19 residues. The CDR3 spells CASSQGLLAGGRGTDTQYF. Here the CDR3 DNA reads TGCGCCAGCAGCCAGGGTCTGCTAGCGGGGGGCCGGGGCACAGATACGCAGTATTTT.

DNA of the CDR3: TGTGCCAGCAGCTCGTACCTTTCGGATGAGCAGTTCTTC. Its protein product is CASSSYLSDEQFF. V and J are TRBV7-2 and TRBJ2-1, with D unclear. The CDR3 consists of 13 residues. The V gene's germline CDR1 is SGHTA and CDR2 FQGNSA. Deletions cut 4 bases from V and 8 bases from J, with 12 bases between.

V gene TRBV2 combines with J gene TRBJ1-6; D possibly corresponds to TRBD1 (6 bases). The CDR3 contains 14 residues. Germline V gene lookup returns CDR1 SNHLY and CDR2 FYNNEI. Trimming pared 5 bases from V and 9 bases from J, leaving 14 bases between. The CDR3, as DNA: TGTGCCAGCAGTCTCACAGGGCTCGCTTCACCCCTCCACTTT. This translates into CASSLTGLASPLHF.